The rows below give T cell receptor beta chains drawn from one sample of a study of blood T cell repertoires in COVID-19. Sequenced by immunoSEQ multiplex PCR; TCRdb stores in-frame clones only, minus some. The profile shows 150,000 to 200,000 clones, about 90% of them singletons. Sequences were obtained from PBMCs or T cells enriched from blood (not recorded which). The receptors stem from a human donor with acute COVID-19. The donor label of this sample is uncertain. CDR3s include the opening cysteine and the closing phenylalanine or tryptophan. A D gene is named only where the DNA matches it firmly. For some rows the clone size is stated as once, few or many, or as a class when expanded; others skip it.

>NA|TRBJ2-5|TRBV7-9|TRBD2
CASSRSAGLLISSQYF
TGTGCCAGCAGCCGCTCAGCGGGACTCCTCATTTCGTCCCAGTACTTC
>NA|TRBJ1-1|TRBV10-2|NA
CASSQHTGRNTEAFF
TGCGCCAGCAGCCAACATACAGGGCGCAACACTGAAGCTTTCTTT
>NA|TRBJ1-4|TRBV7-2|NA
CASSSVGGKLFF
TGTGCCAGCAGCTCTGTGGGGGGAAAACTGTTTTTT
>NA|TRBJ2-5|TRBV5-1|NA
CASSFEGDETQYF
TGCGCCAGCAGCTTTGAAGGGGATGAGACCCAGTACTTC
>NA|TRBJ2-7|TRBV2|TRBD1
CASRGDRHYEQYF
TGTGCCAGCAGGGGGGACAGGCATTACGAGCAGTACTTC
>NA|TRBJ2-3|TRBV5-1|NA
CASSLGGGTDTQYF
TGCGCCAGCAGCTTGGGAGGGGGAACAGATACGCAGTATTTT
>NA|TRBJ2-3|TRBV7-9|TRBD2
CASSTGTISTDTQYF
TGTGCCAGCAGCACCGGGACTATTAGCACAGATACGCAGTATTTT
>NA|TRBJ2-7|TRBV5-6|TRBD2
CASSSGLAGYYEQYF
TGTGCCAGCAGCTCCGGACTAGCGGGGTATTACGAGCAGTACTTC
>NA|TRBJ1-1|TRBV19|NA
CGTSLNTEAFF
TGTGGTACATCGTTGAACACTGAAGCTTTCTTT
>NA|TRBJ2-2|TRBV5-4|NA
CASSLGQTRTGELFF
TGTGCCAGCAGCCTGGGTCAGACTCGAACCGGGGAGCTGTTTTTT
>NA|TRBJ2-5|TRBV11-3|NA
CASSLGDQETQYF
TGTGCCAGCAGCTTAGGAGACCAAGAGACCCAGTACTTC
>NA|TRBJ2-7|TRBV29-1|NA
CSVAPSLREQYF
TGCAGCGTTGCCCCCTCTCTGAGGGAGCAGTACTTC
>once|TRBJ2-1|TRBV7-2|TRBD2
CASSLGGGGLYNEQFF
TGTGCCAGCAGCTTAGGGGGCGGGGGTCTCTACAATGAGCAGTTCTTC
>NA|TRBJ2-2|TRBV7-2|TRBD2
CASSLAIRGGATGELFF
TGTGCCAGCAGCTTAGCTATCCGCGGGGGGGCAACCGGGGAGCTGTTTTTT
>NA|TRBJ2-1|TRBV4-3|TRBD1
CASSNPQGGSYNEQFF
TGCGCCAGCAGCAATCCACAGGGGGGCTCCTACAATGAGCAGTTCTTC
>NA|TRBJ2-7|TRBV5-4|TRBD2
CASSDGTSGYEQYF
TGTGCCAGCAGCGACGGGACTAGCGGCTACGAGCAGTACTTC
>NA|TRBJ1-1|TRBV3-1/TRBV3-2|NA
CASSQEWEGGNTEAFF
TGTGCCAGCAGCCAAGAATGGGAGGGTGGGAACACTGAAGCTTTCTTT
>NA|TRBJ1-2|TRBV5-8|TRBD1
CAGGQGPVGGYTF
TGTGCCGGAGGACAGGGACCGGTCGGGGGCTACACCTTC
>NA|TRBJ1-4|TRBV27|NA
CASSLSPPWSGSTNEKLFF
TGTGCCAGCAGTTTATCACCTCCCTGGTCTGGCTCAACTAATGAAAAACTGTTTTTT
>NA|TRBJ2-1|TRBV6-5|NA
CASSAARGLNEQFF
TGTGCCAGCAGCGCCGCACGGGGGTTGAATGAGCAGTTCTTC